This T cell receptor (beta chain) is drawn from a study of shared clonotypes between healthy human individuals (dated by TCRdb to the early 2020s). Describing the broader study: Two women and a few men aged 18 to 49 years were included in the cohort. For each donor, CD4 naive and CD4 memory were each run on three plates, CD8 naive on two plates, and CD8 memory on one plate. To estimate repertoire size and how much clonotypes are shared between individuals, the study performed deep sequencing of blood TCR repertoires from five healthy adults. Libraries were prepared and TCR repertoires were sequenced by different laboratories using diverse techniques, in order to increase sequencing depth and limit assay-specific biases. Between about 0.94 and 8.9 billion PBMCs per donor were obtained by leukapheresis. Study-wide conclusions, independent of this receptor: Sampling was restricted to blood, and TCR repertoires in tissue are likely to differ from TCR repertoires in blood. Higher generation probabilities were observed for clonotypes shared by all four sorted-subset donors than for non-shared clonotypes. Incomplete sequencing was indicated by rarefaction of sorted-subset datasets, despite the large sequencing depth. The small number of donors limited the genetic and exposure-history diversity represented. Pairwise subsampling indicated that sequencing depth was expected to affect the degree of clonotype sharing among donors. Larger estimated clonotype richness was generally found for naive subsets than for memory subsets. About 5% of naive CD4, 3% to 4% of naive CD8, 2.3% of memory CD4, and over 0.35% of memory CD8 clonotypes were shared across several donors.

Using the deep immunoSEQ assay, multiplex PCR amplified TCR CDR3 regions from genomic DNA. Genomic DNA extracted from each cell subset was distributed evenly over all wells of several immunoSEQ 96-well plates, and each plate served as one replicate. For sorted subsets, approximately 210 ng genomic DNA, equal to some 28,000 T cell genomes, was loaded into each replicate PCR. Purified libraries were quantified with a Qubit 3.0 fluorometer, sized on a Bioanalyzer 2100, and re-quantified with the KAPA Library Quantification kit. Each immunoSEQ 96-well plate was sequenced on its own single-read 150-cycle Illumina NextSeq 550 flow cell. Under the source paper's analysis protocol: Because only junctional sequences without quality scores were contained in the immunoSEQ output, filtering matching that applied to full-length reads could not be performed. To assign V/J genes and CDR3, sequences were annotated using PyIR, a Python wrapper for IgBLAST v1.9, with IMGT germline references. Reads were removed for weak V/J assignments (E-value above 1e-6), missing CDR3, stop codons, out-of-frame junctions, or ambiguous translated residues. A V3J clonotype was defined by an identical inferred V gene, J gene, and CDR3 amino acid sequence. The percentage overlap between two repertoires was calculated by dividing the number of shared unique clonotypes by the size of the smaller repertoire. Three approaches were used to assess repertoire richness: RTK rarefaction, the Chao1 estimator, and Recon v2.1 estimates of unobserved clonotypes. Generation probabilities for all TCRbeta clonotypes obtained by the gDNA method from a handful of donors were computed using OLGA. Here the immuneACCESS table is served through TCRdb, limited to in-frame sequences with V and J called. Missing clones are a known gap in these copies; in checked studies unresolved V genes cover under half, and the rest lacks a known reason. Clone size and V and J calls were adopted from that table, with D and trimming inferred from the DNA. This sample lists about 590,000 clones; less than 97% were detected once. The ten most abundant clones make up 0.085% to 0.11% of the sample.

The CDR3 covers 15 residues, taking in both the cysteine and the phenylalanine. Of the read, only the CDR3 DNA is kept; its 45 bases are in frame from base 1. According to the germline V gene, CDR1 reads MGHRA and CDR2 reads YSYEKL. CD8 naive samples were obtained by positive selection for CCR7 among CD45RO-negative cells, yielding a CD45RA+CCR7+ population from which TemRA cells were excluded. The donors were healthy, HIV-negative adults with no recently reported acute infections or vaccinations. Every donor was a Caucasian adult residing in Nashville, Tennessee, USA. After blood collection by leukapheresis, PBMCs were isolated using Ficoll-Histopaque density gradient centrifugation and then cryopreserved in the vapor phase of liquid nitrogen. Analytical flow cytometry was used to check the purity and quantity of each magnetically sorted T cell population. Each sorted fraction had its genomic DNA isolated and then quantified by UV absorbance on a Nanodrop 2000c.

To note about this clone: Its recognized antigen is unknown. No base qualities exist here, and no much larger clone lies one base off it.

The chain is encoded by TRBV4-1 joined to TRBJ2-5; too little of a D gene remains to name it. The J call may be in error: the DNA end matches TRBJ2-7 better. The sequenced sample was naive CD8+ T cells sorted from blood. The sample's cell subset or site, from its label and the paper: CD45RA+CCR7+. This clonotype was sampled from a woman aged 30 to 39 in good health. The encoded CDR3 is CASSQGAGVTYEQYF. At the DNA level, the sequence is TGCGCCAGCAGCCAAGGTGCTGGTGTTACCTACGAGCAGTACTTC.